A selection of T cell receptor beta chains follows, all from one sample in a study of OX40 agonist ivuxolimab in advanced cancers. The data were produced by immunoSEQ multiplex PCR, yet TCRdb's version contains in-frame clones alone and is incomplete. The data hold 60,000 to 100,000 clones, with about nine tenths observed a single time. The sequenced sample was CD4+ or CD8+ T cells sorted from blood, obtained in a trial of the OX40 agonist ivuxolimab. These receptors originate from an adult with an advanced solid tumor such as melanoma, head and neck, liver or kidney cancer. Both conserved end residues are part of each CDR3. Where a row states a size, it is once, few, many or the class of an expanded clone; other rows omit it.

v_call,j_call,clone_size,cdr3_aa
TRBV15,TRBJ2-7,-,CATSRDMAGGISYEQYF
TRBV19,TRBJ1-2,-,CASCQTETAGGYTF
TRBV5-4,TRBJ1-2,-,CASSLALDRVYLYGYTF
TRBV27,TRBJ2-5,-,CASSSGTSGIWGTQYF
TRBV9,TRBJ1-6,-,CASSVRDSSYNSPLHF
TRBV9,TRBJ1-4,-,CASSATGTNEKLFF
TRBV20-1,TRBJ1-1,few,CSAKWRAEAFF
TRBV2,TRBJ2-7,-,CASSEREVYYEQYF
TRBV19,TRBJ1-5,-,CASRRIGQPQHF
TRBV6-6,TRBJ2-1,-,CASSSLAGGRGEQFF
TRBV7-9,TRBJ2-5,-,CASSPVETQYF
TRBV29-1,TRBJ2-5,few,CSGRTGGETQYF
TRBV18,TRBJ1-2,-,CASSPDPRDYGYTF
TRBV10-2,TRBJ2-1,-,CASRRGDRVNNEQFF
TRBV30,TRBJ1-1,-,CAWKEGEAFF
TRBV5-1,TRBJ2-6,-,CASSSTTVSGANVLTF